Below, 14 T cell receptor beta chains from the same sample are listed, as sequenced in a study of CD8 T cells in Susac syndrome. An amount of RNA that ranged from roughly 0.5 to 1 ug was reverse transcribed with random hexamers. TCRdb fed the immunoSEQ multiplex PCR reads into MiXCR, producing one record per CDR3 protein. The sample yields 150,000 to 200,000 distinct CDR3 sequences, more than 90% seen once. Sequences were obtained from CD4+ T cells from PBMCs. These receptors all stem from a human donor with Susac syndrome.

The CDR3 protein is CASSALDEQYF. CDR3 DNA: TGTGCCAGCAGCGCCCTGGACGAGCAGTACTTC. The chain couples TRBV7-2 to TRBJ2-7; unclear D gene. Germline V gene sequence: CDR1 SGHTA, CDR2 FQGNSA. This CDR3 is built from 11 residues. Between the trimmed V and J ends, which lost 5 bases and 5 bases, there was a span of 7 bases.

J is TRBJ2-1 and V is TRBV11-1; D is tentatively TRBD1 or TRBD2 (6 bases each). CDR1 and CDR2 (germline): SGHAT, FQDESV (reference sequence). V was clipped by 4 bases and J by 0 bases, with 13 bases between them. The length of the CDR3 is 16 residues. CDR3 nucleotides: TGTGCCAGCAGCTCCGTAGCGGACAGCTCCTACAATGAGCAGTTCTTC. Translation gives CASSSVADSSYNEQFF.

The chain employs TRBV29-1 and TRBJ1-4; TRBD1 matches 7 bases. This CDR3 is 13 amino acids long. Unmatched junction bases numbered 6, after V lost 4 bases and J lost 7 bases. Looked up from germline, CDR1 is SQVTM and CDR2 is ANQGSEA. CDR3 coding DNA: TGCAGCGTTGCTACAGGGGTTGGTGAAAAACTGTTTTTT. This codes for CSVATGVGEKLFF.

This clonotype was recorded a few times. The gene calls are TRBV6-5 and TRBJ2-3, with D possibly being TRBD2 (6 bases). This CDR3 is 15 amino acids long. Germline CDR1 is MNHEY and CDR2 is SVGAGI. Trimming took off 2 bases at V and 2 bases at J, with 11 bases between the two ends. The CDR3 sequence is CASSYRGLSTDTQYF. The DNA of the CDR3 is TGTGCCAGCAGTTACCGGGGACTGTCCACAGATACGCAGTATTTT.

This sequence joins TRBV12-3 or TRBV12-4 and TRBJ2-1; 11 positions agree with TRBD2. The CDR3 totals 15 residues. The V gene end was trimmed by 6 bases and the J gene end by 9 bases; junction bases not matched to a gene: 10. The CDR3 DNA reads TGTGCCAGCAGCCGACTAGCGGGGCTTGTGGGTGAGCAGTTCTTC. Translating it yields CASSRLAGLVGEQFF.

In DNA, the CDR3 is TGCAGTGCTAGAAAGGACAGGGGTGGCATGAACACTGAAGCTTTCTTT. It encodes CSARKDRGGMNTEAFF. The chain employs TRBV20-1 and TRBJ1-1; 9 bases line up with TRBD1. The CDR3 extends over 16 amino acids. J gave up 0 bases and V 2 bases, and 7 bases lay outside the gene matches. The V gene's germline CDR1 is DFQATT and CDR2 SNEGSKA (reference sequence).

CDR3 in amino acids: CASSRGRGPDTQYF. CDR3 DNA sequence: TGTGCCAGCAGCCGTGGGAGGGGGCCAGATACGCAGTATTTT. The chain joins TRBV4-2 to TRBJ2-3, with D possibly being TRBD1 or TRBD2 (7 bases each). Germline CDR1 reads LGHNA; CDR2 reads YNFKEQ. V gave up 4 bases and J gave up 4 bases, with 12 bases separating them. This CDR3 comprises 14 residues.

The rearrangement links TRBV30 to TRBJ1-2; 8 bases agree with TRBD1. CDR1 and CDR2 from the germline V gene are GTSNPN and SVGIG (reference sequence). V was clipped by 4 bases and J by 8 bases; unmatched bases: 6. The CDR3 is 12 amino acids. CDR3 protein: CAWNRQGSGYTF. In DNA, the CDR3 is TGTGCCTGGAACAGACAGGGGAGCGGCTACACCTTC.

The chain has TRBV20-1 and TRBJ2-3, with TRBD2 matching 8 bases. The CDR3 is made up of 14 amino acids. Germline V CDR1 and CDR2: DFQATT, SNEGSKA (reference sequence). V gave up 6 bases and J gave up 0 bases; unmatched junction bases: 5. This CDR3 reads CSAGSGVSTDTQYF. For the CDR3, the DNA is TGCAGTGCGGGTAGCGGGGTGAGCACAGATACGCAGTATTTT.

The V gene is TRBV6-5, the J gene TRBJ1-3, with D perhaps matching TRBD1 (6 bases). The germline V and J ends were trimmed by 6 bases and 0 bases, with 12 bases remaining between them. The CDR3 is 15 residues long. Germline V gives CDR1 MNHEY, CDR2 SVGAGI. CDR3 in DNA: TGTGCCAGCAGCTCTACAGGGTCCTCTGGAAACACCATATATTTT. Its translation: CASSSTGSSGNTIYF.

CDR3 bases: TGCGCCAGCAGCTTGGGGGCAGTGAGGAACACCGGGGAGCTGTTTTTT. It yields the protein CASSLGAVRNTGELFF. The rearrangement joins TRBV5-1 to TRBJ2-2, with D hard to call. V was cut by 0 bases and J by 1 base, with 10 bases left in between. CDR1 and CDR2 (germline): SGHRS, YFSETQ. The CDR3 extends over 16 amino acids.

V and J are TRBV4-3 and TRBJ1-2; D gene unclear. Looked up from germline, CDR1 is LGHNA and CDR2 is YSLEER. There are 15 residues in the CDR3. Trimming shortened V by 4 bases and J by 3 bases, and 15 bases separated the two germline ends. This CDR3 is CASSPRLGTDYGYTF. The CDR3 DNA reads TGCGCCAGCAGCCCCCGGCTAGGAACGGACTATGGCTACACCTTC.

V is TRBV20-1 and J is TRBJ2-7, with D hard to call. The CDR3 is 14 residues long. Trimming took 4 bases from V and 3 from J, leaving 16 bases between them. Germline V lookup: CDR1 DFQATT, CDR2 SNEGSKA (reference sequence). The CDR3 loop reads CSAKTEYGHYEQYF. CDR3 coding DNA: TGCAGTGCTAAGACCGAATACGGCCACTACGAGCAGTACTTC.

J is TRBJ2-1 and V is TRBV9; 7 positions agree with TRBD1. The CDR3 covers 16 residues. V dropped 0 bases and J dropped 2; count of bases not matched to a gene: 5. The V gene's germline CDR1 is SGDLS and CDR2 YYNGEE. The CDR3 region has the DNA TGTGCCAGCAGCGTAGCTGAGGGGGCACCCTACAATGAGCAGTTCTTC. This codes for CASSVAEGAPYNEQFF.